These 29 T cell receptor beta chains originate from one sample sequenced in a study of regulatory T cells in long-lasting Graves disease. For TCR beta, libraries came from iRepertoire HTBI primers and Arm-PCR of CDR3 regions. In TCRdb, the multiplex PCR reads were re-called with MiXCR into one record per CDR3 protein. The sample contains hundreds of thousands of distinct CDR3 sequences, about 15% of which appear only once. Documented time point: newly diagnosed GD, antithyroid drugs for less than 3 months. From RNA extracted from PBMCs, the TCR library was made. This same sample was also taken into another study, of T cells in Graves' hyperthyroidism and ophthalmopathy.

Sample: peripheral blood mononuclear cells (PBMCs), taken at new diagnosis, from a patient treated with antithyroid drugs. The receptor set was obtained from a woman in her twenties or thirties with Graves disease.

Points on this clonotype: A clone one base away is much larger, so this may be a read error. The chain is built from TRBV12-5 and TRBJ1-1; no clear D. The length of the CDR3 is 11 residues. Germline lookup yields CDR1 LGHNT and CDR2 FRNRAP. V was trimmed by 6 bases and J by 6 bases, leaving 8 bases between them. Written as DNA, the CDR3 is TGTGCTAGTGGAAAAGTCCCTGAAGCTTTCTTT. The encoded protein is CASGKVPEAFF.

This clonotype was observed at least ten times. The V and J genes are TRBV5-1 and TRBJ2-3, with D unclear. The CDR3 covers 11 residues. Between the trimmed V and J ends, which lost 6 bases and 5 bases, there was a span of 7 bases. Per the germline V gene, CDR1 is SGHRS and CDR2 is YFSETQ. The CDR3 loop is CASTHEDTQYF. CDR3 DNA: TGCGCCAGCACCCACGAAGATACGCAGTATTTT.

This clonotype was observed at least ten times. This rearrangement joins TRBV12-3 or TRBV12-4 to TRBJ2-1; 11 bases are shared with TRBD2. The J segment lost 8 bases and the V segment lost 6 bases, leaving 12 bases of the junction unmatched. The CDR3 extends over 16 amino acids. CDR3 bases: TGTGCCAGCAGGCAAAGGGGTACTAGCGGGAGCGATGAGCAGTTCTTC. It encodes CASRQRGTSGSDEQFF.

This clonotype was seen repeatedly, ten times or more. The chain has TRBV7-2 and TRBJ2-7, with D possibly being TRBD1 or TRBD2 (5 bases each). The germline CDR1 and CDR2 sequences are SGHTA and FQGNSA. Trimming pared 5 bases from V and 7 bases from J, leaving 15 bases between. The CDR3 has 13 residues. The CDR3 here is CASSPGTAREQYF. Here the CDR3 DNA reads TGTGCCAGCAGCCCGGGGACCGCTCGGGAGCAGTACTTC.

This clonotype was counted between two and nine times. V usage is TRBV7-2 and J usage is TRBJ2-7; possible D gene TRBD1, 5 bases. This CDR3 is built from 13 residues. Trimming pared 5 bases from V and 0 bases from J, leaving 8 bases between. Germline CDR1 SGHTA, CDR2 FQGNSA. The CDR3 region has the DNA TGTGCCAGCAGCGCAGGGTCCTCCTACGAGCAGTACTTC. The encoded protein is CASSAGSSYEQYF.

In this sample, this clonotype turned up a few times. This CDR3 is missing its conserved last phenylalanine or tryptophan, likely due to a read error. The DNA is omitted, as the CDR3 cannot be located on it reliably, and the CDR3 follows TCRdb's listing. The CDR3 here is CASSFPSGTS. The chain combines TRBV7-9 with TRBJ1-1; the table's D gene call, TRBD1, was not cross checked with the DNA. The CDR3 comprises 10 residues, both ends counted. The germline V gene has CDR1 SEHNR and CDR2 FQNEAQ (reference sequence).

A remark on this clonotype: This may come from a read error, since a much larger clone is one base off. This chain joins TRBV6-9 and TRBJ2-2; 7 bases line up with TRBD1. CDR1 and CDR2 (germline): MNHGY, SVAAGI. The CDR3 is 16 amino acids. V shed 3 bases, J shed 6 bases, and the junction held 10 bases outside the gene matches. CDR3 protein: CASSYGRGTDAGELFF. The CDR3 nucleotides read TGTGCCAGCAGTTACGGGCGAGGGACAGACGCCGGGGAGCTGTTTTTT.

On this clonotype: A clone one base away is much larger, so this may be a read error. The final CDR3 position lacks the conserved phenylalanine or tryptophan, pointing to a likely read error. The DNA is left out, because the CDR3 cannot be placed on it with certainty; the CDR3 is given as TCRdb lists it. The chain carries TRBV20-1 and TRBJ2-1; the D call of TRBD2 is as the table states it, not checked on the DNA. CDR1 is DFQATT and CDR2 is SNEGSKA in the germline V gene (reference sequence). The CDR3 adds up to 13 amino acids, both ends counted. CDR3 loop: CSARASGNWPSFL.

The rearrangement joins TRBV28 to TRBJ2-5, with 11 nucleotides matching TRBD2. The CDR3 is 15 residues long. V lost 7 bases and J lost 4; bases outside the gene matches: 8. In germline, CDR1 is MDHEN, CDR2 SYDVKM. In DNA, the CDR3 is TGTGCCAGCATAGCGGGAGGGCCTGGTGGAGAGACCCAGTACTTC. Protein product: CASIAGGPGGETQYF.

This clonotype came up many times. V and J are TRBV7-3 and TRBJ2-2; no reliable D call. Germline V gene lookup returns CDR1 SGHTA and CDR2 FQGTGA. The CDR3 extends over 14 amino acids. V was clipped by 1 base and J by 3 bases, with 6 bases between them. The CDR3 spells CASSLNSYTGELFF. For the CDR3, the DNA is TGTGCCAGCAGCTTAAACAGTTACACCGGGGAGCTGTTTTTT.

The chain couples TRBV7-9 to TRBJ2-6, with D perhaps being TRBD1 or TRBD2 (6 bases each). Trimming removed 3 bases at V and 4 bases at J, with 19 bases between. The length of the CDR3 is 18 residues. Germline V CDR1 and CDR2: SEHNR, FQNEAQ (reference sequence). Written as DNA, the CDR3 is TGTGCCAGCAGCTTCCGGGGGACAAGTTCGCTGGGGGCCAACGTCCTGACTTTC. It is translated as CASSFRGTSSLGANVLTF.

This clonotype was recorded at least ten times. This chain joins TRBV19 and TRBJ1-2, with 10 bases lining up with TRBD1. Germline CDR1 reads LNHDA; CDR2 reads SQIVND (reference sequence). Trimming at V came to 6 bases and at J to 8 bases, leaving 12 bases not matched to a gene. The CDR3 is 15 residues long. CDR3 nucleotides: TGTGCCAGTAGCCGACAGGGACAGGGGTCCCGAGGCTACACCTTC. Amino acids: CASSRQGQGSRGYTF.

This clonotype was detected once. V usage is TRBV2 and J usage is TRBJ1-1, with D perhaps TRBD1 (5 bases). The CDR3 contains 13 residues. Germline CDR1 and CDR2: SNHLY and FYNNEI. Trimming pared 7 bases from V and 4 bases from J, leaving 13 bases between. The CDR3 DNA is TGTGCCAGCATCCGGACACCGGGCACTGAAGCTTTCTTT. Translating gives CASIRTPGTEAFF.

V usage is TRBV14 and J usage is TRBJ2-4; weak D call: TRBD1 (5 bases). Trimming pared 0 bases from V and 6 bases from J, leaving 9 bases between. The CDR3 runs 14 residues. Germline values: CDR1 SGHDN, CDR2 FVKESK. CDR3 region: CASSQDPGRNIQYF. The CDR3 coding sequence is TGTGCCAGCAGCCAAGACCCAGGGCGAAACATTCAGTACTTC.

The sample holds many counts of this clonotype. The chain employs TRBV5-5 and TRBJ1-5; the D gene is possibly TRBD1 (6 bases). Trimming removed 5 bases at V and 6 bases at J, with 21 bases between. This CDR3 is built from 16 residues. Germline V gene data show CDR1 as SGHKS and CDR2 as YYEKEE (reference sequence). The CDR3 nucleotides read TGTGCCAGCAGTCCCCGGGGGGCTGGGGGCTCTCAGCCCCAGCATTTT. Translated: CASSPRGAGGSQPQHF.

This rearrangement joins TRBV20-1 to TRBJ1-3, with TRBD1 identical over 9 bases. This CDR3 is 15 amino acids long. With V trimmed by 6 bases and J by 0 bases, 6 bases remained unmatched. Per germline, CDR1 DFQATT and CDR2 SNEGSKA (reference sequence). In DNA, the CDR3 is TGCAGTGCGCCCGGGACAGGGCTCTCTGGAAACACCATATATTTT. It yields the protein CSAPGTGLSGNTIYF.

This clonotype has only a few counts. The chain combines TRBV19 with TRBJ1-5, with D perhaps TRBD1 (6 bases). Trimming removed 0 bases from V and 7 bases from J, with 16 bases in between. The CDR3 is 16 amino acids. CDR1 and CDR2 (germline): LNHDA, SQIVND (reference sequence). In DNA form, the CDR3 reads TGTGCCAGTAGTATAGAGAGGGGGGCAGGGCAGCAGCCCCAGCATTTT. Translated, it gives CASSIERGAGQQPQHF.

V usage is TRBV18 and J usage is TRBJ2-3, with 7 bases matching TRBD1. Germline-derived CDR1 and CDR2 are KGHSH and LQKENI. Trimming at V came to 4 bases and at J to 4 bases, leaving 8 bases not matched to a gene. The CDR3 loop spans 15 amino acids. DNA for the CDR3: TGTGCCAGCTCACGGATAACAGGGGTTGCAGATACGCAGTATTTT. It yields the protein CASSRITGVADTQYF.

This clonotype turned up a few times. The CDR3 coding sequence is TGTGCCTGGACCCCAGTGGAGACCCAGTACTTC. Translation: CAWTPVETQYF. The J gene is TRBJ2-5, the V gene TRBV30; no firm D call. The CDR3 runs 11 residues. The germline V and J ends were trimmed by 4 bases and 5 bases, with 8 bases remaining between them. Per the germline V gene, CDR1 is GTSNPN and CDR2 is SVGIG (reference sequence).

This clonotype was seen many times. The CDR3 nucleotides are TGTGCCAGCAGTGAAGTAGGCTTTCTCTCAAACACCATATATTTT. It translates to CASSEVGFLSNTIYF. The rearrangement uses TRBV2 and TRBJ1-3; no clear D gene. Germline CDR1 SNHLY, CDR2 FYNNEI. This CDR3 is built from 15 residues. Trimming removed 1 base from V and 6 bases from J, with 13 bases in between.

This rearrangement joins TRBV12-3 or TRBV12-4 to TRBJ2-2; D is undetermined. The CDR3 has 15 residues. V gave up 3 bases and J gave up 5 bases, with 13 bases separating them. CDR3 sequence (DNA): TGTGCCAGCAGTTTGGGTCTGGTGATAACCGGGGAGCTGTTTTTT. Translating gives CASSLGLVITGELFF.

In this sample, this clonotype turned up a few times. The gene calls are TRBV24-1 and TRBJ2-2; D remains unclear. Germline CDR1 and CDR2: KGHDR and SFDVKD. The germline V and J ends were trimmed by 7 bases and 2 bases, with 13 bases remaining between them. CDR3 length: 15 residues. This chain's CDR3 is CATSRLDGNTGELFF. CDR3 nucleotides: TGTGCCACCAGCCGACTTGACGGAAACACCGGGGAGCTGTTTTTT.

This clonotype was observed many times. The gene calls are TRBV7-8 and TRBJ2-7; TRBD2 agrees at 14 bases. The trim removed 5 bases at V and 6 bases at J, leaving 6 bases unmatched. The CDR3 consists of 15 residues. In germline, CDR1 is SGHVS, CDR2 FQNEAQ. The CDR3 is CASSGTGLAGAEQYF. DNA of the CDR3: TGTGCCAGCAGCGGAACGGGACTAGCGGGAGCCGAGCAGTACTTC. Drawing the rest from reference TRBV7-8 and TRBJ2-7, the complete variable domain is GAGVSQSPRYKVAKRGQDVALRCDPISGHVSLFWYQQALGQGPEFLTYFQNEAQLDKSGLPSDRFFAERPEGSVSTLKIQRTQQEDSAVYLCASSGTGLAGAEQYFGPGTRLTVT.

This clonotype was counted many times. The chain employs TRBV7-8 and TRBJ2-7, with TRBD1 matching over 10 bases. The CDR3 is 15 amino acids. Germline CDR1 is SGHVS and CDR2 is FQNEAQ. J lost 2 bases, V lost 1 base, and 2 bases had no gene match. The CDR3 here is CASSLVGQGPYEQYF. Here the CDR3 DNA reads TGTGCCAGCAGCTTAGTGGGACAGGGGCCCTACGAGCAGTACTTC.

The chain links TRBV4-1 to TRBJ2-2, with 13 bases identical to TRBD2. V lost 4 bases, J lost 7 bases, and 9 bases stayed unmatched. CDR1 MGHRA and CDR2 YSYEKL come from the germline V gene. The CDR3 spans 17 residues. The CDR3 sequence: CASSLQTGLAGFGELFF. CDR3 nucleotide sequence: TGCGCCAGCAGCCTCCAAACGGGACTAGCGGGATTCGGGGAGCTGTTTTTT.

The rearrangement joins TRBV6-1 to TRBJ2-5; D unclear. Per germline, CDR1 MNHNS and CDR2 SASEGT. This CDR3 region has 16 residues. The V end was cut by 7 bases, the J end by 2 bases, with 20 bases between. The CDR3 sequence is CASTPVTATTQETQYF. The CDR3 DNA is TGTGCCAGCACCCCAGTTACGGCCACAACACAAGAGACCCAGTACTTC.

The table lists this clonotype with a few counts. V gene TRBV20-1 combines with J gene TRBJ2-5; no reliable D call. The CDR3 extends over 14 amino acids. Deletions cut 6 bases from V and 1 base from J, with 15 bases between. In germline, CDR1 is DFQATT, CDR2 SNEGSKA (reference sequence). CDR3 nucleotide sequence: TGCAGTGCCATAAAAGTACACACCCAAGAGACCCAGTACTTC. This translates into CSAIKVHTQETQYF.

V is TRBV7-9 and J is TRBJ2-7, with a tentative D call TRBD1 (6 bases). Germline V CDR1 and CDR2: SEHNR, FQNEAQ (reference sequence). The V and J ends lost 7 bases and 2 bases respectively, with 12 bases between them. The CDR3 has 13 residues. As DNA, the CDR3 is TGTGCCAGCAATCCGGGACACCCCTACGAGCAGTACTTC. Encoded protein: CASNPGHPYEQYF. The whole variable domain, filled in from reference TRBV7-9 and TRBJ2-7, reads DTGVSQNPRHKITKRGQNVTFRCDPISEHNRLYWYRQTLGQGPEFLTYFQNEAQLEKSRLLSDRFSAERPKGSFSTLEIQRTEQGDSAMYLCASNPGHPYEQYFGPGTRLTVT.

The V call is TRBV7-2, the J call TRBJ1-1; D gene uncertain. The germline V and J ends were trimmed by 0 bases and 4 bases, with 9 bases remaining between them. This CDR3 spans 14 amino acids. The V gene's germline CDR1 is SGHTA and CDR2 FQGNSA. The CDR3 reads CASSLADVVTEAFF. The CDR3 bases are TGTGCCAGCAGCTTAGCAGACGTGGTCACTGAAGCTTTCTTT.